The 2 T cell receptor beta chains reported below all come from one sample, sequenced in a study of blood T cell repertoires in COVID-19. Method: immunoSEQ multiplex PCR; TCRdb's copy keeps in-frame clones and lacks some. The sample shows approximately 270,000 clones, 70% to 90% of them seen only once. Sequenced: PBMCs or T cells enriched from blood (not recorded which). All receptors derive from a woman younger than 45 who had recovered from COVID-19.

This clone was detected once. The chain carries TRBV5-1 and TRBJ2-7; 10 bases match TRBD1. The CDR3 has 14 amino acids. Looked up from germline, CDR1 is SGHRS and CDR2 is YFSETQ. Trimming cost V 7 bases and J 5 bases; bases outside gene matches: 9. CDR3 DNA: TGCGCCAGCCGGTGGGACAGGGGTCGGGACGAGCAGTACTTC. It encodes CASRWDRGRDEQYF.

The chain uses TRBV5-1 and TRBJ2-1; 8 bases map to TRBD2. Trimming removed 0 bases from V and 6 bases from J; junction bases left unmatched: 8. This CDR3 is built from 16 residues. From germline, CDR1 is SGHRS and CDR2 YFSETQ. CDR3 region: CASSLDSAGVVNEQFF. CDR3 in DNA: TGCGCCAGCAGCTTGGACTCAGCGGGAGTAGTCAATGAGCAGTTCTTC.